This T cell receptor beta chain was recorded in a study of T-cell reconstitution after alpha-beta-depleted transplantation in children. The CDR3 consists of 12 residues. CDR1 is MNHNY and CDR2 is SVGAGI in the germline V gene (reference sequence). Deletions cut 0 bases from V and 3 bases from J, with 2 bases between. The authors prepared the TCRbeta library with unique molecular identifiers. From the PCR reads, TCRdb called clonotypes with MiXCR, one entry per CDR3 protein. Among around 800,000 distinct CDR3 sequences listed, about 16% were seen once. The clonotype was recovered from a male patient younger than 18 who had a stem cell transplant for acute lymphoblastic leukemia, so the T cells may come from the graft donor. This chain connects TRBV6-6 to TRBJ1-1; D call uncertain. This material consisted of PBMCs, mostly from graft donor cells, taken 360 days after TCRalphabeta/CD19-depleted stem cell transplant. This CDR3 is CASSYSYTEAFF. Written as DNA, the CDR3 is TGTGCCAGCAGTTACTCGTACACTGAAGCTTTCTTT.